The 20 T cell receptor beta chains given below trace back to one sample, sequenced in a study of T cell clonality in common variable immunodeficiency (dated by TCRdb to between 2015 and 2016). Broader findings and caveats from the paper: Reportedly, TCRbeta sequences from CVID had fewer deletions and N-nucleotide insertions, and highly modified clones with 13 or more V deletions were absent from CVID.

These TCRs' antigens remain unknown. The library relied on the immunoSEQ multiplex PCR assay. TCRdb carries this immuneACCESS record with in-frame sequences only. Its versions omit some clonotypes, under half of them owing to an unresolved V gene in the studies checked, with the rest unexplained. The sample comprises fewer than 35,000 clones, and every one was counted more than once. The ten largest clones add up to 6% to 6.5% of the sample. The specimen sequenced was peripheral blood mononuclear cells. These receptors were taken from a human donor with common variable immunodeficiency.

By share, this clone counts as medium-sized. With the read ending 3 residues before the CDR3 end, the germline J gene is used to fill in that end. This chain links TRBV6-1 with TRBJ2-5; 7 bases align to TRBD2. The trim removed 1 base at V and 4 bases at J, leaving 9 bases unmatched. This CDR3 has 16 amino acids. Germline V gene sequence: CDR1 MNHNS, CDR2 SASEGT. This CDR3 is CASSEGKASGPETQYF. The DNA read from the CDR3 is TGTGCCAGCAGTGAAGGGAAGGCTAGCGGTCCAGAGACC.

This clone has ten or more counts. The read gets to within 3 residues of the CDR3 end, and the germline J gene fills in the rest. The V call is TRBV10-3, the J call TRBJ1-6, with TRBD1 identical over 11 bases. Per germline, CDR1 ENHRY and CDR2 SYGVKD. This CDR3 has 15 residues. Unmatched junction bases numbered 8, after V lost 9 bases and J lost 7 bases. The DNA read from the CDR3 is TGTGCCATAGGAAGGGGACAGGGGGGGAATTCACCC. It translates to CAIGRGQGGNSP. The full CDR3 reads CAIGRGQGGNSPLHF.

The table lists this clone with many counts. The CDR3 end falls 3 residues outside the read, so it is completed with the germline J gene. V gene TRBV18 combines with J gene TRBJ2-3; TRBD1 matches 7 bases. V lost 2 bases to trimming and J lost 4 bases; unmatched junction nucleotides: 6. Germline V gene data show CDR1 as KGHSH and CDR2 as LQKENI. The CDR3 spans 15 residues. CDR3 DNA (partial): TGTGCCAGCTCACCAATGGGGGACAGTTCAGATACG. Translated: CASSPMGDSSDT. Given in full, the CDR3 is CASSPMGDSSDTQYF. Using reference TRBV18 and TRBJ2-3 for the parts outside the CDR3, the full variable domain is NAGVMQNPRHLVRRRGQEARLRCSPMKGHSHVYWYRQLPEEGLKFMVYLQKENIIDESGMPKERFSAEFPKEGPSILRIQQVVRGDSAAYFCASSPMGDSSDTQYFGPGTRLTVL.

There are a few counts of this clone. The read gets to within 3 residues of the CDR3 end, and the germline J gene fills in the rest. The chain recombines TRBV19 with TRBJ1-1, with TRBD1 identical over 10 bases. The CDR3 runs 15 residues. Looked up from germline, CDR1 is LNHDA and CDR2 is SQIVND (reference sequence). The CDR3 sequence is CASSSMTGGGIRAFF. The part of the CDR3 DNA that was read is TGTGCCAGTAGTTCTATGACAGGGGGCGGAATTAGA.

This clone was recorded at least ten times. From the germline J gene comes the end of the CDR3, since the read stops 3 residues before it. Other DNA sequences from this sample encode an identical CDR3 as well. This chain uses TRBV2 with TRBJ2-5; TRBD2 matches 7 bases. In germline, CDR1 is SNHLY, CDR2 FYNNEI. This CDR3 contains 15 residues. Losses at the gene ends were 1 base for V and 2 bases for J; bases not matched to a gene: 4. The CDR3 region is CASSEGGTIQETQYF. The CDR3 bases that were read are TGTGCCAGCAGTGAAGGGGGGACTATTCAAGAGACC.

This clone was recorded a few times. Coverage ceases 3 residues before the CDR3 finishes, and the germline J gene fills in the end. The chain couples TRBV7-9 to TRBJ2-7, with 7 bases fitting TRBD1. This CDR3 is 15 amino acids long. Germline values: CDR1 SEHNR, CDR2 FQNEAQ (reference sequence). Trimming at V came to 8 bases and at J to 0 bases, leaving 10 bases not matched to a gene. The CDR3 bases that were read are TGTGCCAGCGCCAACCCGGGACAGTACTCCTACGAG. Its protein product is CASANPGQYSYE. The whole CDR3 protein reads CASANPGQYSYEQYF. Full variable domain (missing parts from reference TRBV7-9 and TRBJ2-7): DTGVSQNPRHKITKRGQNVTFRCDPISEHNRLYWYRQTLGQGPEFLTYFQNEAQLEKSRLLSDRFSAERPKGSFSTLEIQRTEQGDSAMYLCASANPGQYSYEQYFGPGTRLTVT.

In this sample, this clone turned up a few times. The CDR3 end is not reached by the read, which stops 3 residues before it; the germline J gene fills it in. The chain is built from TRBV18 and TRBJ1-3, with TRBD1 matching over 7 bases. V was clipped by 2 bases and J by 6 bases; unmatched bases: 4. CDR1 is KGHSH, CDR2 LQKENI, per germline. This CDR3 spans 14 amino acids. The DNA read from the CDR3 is TGTGCCAGCTCACCAAGAGGGGGCGAAAACACC. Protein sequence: CASSPRGGENT. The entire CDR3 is CASSPRGGENTIYF.

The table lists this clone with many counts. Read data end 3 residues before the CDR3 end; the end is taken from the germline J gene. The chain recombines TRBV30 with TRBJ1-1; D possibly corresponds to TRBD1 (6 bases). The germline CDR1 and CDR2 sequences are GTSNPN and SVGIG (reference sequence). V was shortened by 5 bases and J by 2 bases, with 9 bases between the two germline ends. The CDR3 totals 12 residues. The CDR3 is CAWDRYNTEAFF. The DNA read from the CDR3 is TGTGCCTGGGACAGGTACAACACTGAA.

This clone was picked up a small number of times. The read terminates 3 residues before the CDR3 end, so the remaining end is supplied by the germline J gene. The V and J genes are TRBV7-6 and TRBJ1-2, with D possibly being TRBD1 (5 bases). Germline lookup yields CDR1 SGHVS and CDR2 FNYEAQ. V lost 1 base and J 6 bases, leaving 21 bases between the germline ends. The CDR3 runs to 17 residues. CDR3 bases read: TGTGCCAGCAGCTTAGACTCTGCAGGGTTGGCAACGAATGGC. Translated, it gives CASSLDSAGLATNG. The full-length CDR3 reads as CASSLDSAGLATNGYTF.

The CDR3 sequence: CASSFGPGQGWGTQYF. The part of the CDR3 DNA that was read is TGCGCCAGCAGCTTTGGACCGGGACAGGGCTGGGGGACC. The V and J genes are TRBV5-1 and TRBJ2-5; the match to TRBD1 covers 9 bases. Read coverage stops 3 residues before the CDR3 terminus; the germline J gene supplies the remainder. The V gene's germline CDR1 is SGHRS and CDR2 YFSETQ. CDR3 length: 16 amino acids. V was clipped by 2 bases and J by 7 bases; unmatched bases: 12.

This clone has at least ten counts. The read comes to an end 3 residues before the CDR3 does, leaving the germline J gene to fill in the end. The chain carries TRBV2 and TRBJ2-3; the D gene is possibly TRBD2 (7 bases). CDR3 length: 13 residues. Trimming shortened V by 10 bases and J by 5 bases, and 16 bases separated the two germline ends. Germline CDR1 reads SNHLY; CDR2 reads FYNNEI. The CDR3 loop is CATGGLEIDTQYF. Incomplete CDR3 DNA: TGTGCCACCGGGGGGCTAGAGATAGATACG.

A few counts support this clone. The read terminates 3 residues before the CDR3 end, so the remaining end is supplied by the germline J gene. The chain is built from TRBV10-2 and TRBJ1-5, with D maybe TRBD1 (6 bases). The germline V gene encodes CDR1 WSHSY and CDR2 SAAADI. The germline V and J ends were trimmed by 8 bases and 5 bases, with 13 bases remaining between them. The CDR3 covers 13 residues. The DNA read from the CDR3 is TGCGCCAGCGGAAGGGGGAACGATCAGCCC. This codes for CASGRGNDQP. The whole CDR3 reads CASGRGNDQPQHF.

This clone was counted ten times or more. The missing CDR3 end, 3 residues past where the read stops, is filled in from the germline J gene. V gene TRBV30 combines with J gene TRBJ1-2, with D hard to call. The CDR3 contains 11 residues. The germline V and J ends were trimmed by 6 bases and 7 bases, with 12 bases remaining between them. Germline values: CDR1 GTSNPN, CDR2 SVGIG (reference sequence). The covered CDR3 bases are TGTGCCTGCTCAGAGGCCTTTGGC. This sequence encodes CACSEAFG. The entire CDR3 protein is CACSEAFGYTF.

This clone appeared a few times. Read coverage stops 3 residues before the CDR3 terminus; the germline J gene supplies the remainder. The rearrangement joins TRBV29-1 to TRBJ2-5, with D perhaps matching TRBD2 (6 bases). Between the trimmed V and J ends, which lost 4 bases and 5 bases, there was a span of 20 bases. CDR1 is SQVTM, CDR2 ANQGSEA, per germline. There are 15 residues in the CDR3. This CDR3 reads CSVVGAGRLGETQYF. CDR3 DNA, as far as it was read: TGCAGCGTTGTAGGTGCGGGGCGCCTGGGGGAGACC.

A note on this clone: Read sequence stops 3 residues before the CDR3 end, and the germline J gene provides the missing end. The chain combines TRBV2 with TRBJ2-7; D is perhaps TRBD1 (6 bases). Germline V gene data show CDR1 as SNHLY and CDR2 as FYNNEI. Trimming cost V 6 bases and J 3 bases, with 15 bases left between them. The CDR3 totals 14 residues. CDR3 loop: CASSAQGLGYEQYF. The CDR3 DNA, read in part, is TGTGCCAGCAGCGCGCAGGGGTTAGGCTACGAG.

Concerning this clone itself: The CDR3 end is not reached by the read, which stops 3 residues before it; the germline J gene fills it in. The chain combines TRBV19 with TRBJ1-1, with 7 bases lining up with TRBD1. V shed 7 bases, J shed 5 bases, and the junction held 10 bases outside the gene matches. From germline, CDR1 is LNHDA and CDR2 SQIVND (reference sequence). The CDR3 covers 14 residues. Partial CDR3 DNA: TGTGCCAGTAATAGGGACAGTTTCGAGACTGAA. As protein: CASNRDSFETE. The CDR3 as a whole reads CASNRDSFETEAFF. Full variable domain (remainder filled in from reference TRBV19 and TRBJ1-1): DGGITQSPKYLFRKEGQNVTLSCEQNLNHDAMYWYRQDPGQGLRLIYYSQIVNDFQKGDIAEGYSVSREKKESFPLTVTSAQKNPTAFYLCASNRDSFETEAFFGQGTRLTVV.

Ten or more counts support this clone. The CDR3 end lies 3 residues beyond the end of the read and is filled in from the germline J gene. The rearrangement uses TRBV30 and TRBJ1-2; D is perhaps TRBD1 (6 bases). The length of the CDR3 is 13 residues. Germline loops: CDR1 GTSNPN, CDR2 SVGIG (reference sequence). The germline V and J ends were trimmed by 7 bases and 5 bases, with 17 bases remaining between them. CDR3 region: CAYHRGSRYGYTF. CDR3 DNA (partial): TGTGCCTATCATAGGGGGTCTCGGTATGGC.

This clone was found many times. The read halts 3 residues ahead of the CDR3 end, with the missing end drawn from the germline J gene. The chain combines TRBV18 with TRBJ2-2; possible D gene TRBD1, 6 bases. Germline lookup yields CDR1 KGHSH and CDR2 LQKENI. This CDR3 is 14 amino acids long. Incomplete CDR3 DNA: TGTGCCAGCTCACCACGAACAGGGAAGGAATCG. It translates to CASSPRTGKES. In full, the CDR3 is CASSPRTGKESLFF.

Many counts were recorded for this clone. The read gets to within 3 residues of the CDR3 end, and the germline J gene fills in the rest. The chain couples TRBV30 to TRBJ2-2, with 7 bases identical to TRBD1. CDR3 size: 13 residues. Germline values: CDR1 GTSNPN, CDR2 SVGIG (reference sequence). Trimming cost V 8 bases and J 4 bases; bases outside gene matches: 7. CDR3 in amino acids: CANRGMGTGELFF. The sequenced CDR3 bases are TGTGCCAACAGGGGAATGGGCACCGGGGAG.

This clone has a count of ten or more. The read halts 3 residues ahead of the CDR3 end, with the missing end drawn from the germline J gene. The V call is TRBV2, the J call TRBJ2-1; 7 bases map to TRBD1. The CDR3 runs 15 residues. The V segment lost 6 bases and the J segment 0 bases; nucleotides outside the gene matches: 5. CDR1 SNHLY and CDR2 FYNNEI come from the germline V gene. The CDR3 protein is CASSQQGTSYNEQFF. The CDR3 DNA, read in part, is TGTGCCAGCAGCCAACAGGGGACCTCCTACAATGAG. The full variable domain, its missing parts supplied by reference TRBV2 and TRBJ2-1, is EPEVTQTPSHQVTQMGQEVILRCVPISNHLYFYWYRQILGQKVEFLVSFYNNEISEKSEIFDDQFSVERPDGSNFTLKIRSTKLEDSAMYFCASSQQGTSYNEQFFGPGTRLTVL.